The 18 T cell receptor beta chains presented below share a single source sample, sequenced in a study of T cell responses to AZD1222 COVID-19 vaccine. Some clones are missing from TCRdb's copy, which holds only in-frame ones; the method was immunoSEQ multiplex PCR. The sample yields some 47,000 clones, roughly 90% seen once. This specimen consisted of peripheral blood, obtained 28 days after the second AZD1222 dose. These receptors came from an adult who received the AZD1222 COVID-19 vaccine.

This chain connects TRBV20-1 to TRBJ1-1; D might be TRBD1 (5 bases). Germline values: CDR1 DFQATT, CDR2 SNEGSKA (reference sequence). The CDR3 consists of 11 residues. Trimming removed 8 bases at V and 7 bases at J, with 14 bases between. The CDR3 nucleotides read TGCAGTACCAGACAGAGATTTGAAGCTTTCTTT. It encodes CSTRQRFEAFF.

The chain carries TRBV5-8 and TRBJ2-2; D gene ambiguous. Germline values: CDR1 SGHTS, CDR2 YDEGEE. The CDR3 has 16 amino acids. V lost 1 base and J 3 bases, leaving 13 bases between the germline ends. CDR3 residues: CASSLRRVVDTGELFF. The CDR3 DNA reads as TGTGCCAGCAGCTTGAGAAGGGTGGTGGACACCGGGGAGCTGTTTTTT.

The DNA of the CDR3 is TGTGCCAGCAGCGCCCCCGGGGACACTGAAGCTTTCTTT. Protein: CASSAPGDTEAFF. The chain couples TRBV9 to TRBJ1-1; D remains unclear. There are 13 residues in the CDR3. Germline V gives CDR1 SGDLS, CDR2 YYNGEE. The V gene lost 3 bases and the J gene lost 3 bases, with 9 bases spanning the gap.

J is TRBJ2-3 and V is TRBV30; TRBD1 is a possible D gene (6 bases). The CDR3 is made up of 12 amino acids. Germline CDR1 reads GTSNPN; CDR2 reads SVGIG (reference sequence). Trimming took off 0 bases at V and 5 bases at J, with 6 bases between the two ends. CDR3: CAWSVQGDTQYF. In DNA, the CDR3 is TGTGCCTGGAGTGTACAGGGAGATACGCAGTATTTT.

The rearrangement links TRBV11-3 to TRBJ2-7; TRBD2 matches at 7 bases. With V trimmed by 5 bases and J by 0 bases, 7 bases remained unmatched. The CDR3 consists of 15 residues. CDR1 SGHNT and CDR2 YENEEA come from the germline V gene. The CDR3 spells CASSRGSPYSYEQYF. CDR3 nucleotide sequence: TGTGCCAGCAGCCGCGGGAGCCCATACTCCTACGAGCAGTACTTC.

The CDR3 loop is CASSGGLRSYNEQFF. The CDR3 DNA is TGTGCCAGCAGCGGGGGACTACGCTCCTACAATGAGCAGTTCTTC. The chain recombines TRBV5-6 with TRBJ2-1; 7 nucleotides agree with TRBD2. Germline values: CDR1 SGHDT, CDR2 YYEEEE. This CDR3 is 15 amino acids long. Trimming took 4 bases from V and 0 from J; bases not matched to a gene: 4.

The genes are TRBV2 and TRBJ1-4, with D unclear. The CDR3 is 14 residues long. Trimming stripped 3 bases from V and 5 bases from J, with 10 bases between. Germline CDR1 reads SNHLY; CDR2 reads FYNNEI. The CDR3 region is CASSDRLGNEKLFF. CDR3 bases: TGTGCCAGCAGTGACAGGTTGGGGAATGAAAAACTGTTTTTT.

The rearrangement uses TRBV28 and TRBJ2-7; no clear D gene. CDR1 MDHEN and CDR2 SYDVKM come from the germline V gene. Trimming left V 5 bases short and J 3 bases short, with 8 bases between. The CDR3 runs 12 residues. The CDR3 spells CASSTVGYEQYF. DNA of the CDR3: TGTGCCAGCAGTACAGTGGGCTACGAGCAGTACTTC.

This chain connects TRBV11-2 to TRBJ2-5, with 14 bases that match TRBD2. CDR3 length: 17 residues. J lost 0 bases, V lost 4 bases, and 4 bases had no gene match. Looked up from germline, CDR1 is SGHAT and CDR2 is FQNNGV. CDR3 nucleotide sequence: TGTGCCAGCAGCTCGGGACTAGCGGGAGTGTACCAAGAGACCCAGTACTTC. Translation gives CASSSGLAGVYQETQYF.

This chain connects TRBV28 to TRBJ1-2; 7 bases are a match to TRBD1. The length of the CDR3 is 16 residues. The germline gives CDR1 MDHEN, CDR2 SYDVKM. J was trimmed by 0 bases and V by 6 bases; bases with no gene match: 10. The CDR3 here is CASSRRTGTANYGYTF. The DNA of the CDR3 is TGTGCCAGCAGCCGACGGACCGGGACAGCTAACTATGGCTACACCTTC.

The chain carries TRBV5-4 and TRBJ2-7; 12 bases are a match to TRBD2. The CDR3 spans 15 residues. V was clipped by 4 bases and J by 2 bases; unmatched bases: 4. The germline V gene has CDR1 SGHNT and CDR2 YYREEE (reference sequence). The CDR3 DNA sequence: TGTGCCAGCAGCACGGGACTAGCGGGCCCCTACGAGCAGTACTTC. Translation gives CASSTGLAGPYEQYF.

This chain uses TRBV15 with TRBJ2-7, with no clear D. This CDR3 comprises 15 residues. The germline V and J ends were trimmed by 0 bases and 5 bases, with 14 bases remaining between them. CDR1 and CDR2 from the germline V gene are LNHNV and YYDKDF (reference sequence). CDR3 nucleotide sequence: TGTGCCACCAGCAGAGATCCGGGCAGTGGGAACGAGCAGTACTTC. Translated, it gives CATSRDPGSGNEQYF.

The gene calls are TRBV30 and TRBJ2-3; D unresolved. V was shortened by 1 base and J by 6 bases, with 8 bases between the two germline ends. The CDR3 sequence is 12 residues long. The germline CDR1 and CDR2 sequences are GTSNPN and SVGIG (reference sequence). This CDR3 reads CAWSGRADTQYF. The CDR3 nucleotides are TGTGCCTGGAGTGGCCGCGCGGATACGCAGTATTTT. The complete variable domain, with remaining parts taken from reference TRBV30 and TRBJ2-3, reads SQTIHQWPATLVQPVGSPLSLECTVEGTSNPNLYWYRQAAGRGLQLLFYSVGIGQISSEVPQNLSASRPQDRQFILSSKKLLLSDSGFYLCAWSGRADTQYFGPGTRLTVL.

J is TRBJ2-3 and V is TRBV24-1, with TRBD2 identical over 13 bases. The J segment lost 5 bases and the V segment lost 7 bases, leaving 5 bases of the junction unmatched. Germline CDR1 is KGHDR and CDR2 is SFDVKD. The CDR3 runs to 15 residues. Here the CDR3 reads CATSPTSGRQDTQYF. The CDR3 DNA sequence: TGTGCCACCAGCCCGACTAGCGGGAGGCAAGATACGCAGTATTTT.

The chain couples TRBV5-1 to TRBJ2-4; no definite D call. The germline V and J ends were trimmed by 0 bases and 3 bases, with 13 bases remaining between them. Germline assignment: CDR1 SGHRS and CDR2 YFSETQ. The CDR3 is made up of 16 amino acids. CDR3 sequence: CASSLGLPQGKNIQYF. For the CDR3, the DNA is TGCGCCAGCAGCTTGGGACTTCCCCAAGGCAAAAACATTCAGTACTTC.

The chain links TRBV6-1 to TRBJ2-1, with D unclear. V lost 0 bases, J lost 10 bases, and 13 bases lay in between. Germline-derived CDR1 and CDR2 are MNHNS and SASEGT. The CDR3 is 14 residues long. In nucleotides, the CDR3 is TGTGCCAGCAGTGAAGCTAGGGTAGGCCGAGAGCAGTTCTTC. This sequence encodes CASSEARVGREQFF.

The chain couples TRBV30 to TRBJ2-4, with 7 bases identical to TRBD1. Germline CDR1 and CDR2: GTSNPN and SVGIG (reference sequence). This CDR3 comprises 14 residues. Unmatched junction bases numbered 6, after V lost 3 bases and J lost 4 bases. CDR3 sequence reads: CAWSAGQVKNIQYF. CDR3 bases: TGTGCCTGGAGCGCCGGACAGGTTAAAAACATTCAGTACTTC.

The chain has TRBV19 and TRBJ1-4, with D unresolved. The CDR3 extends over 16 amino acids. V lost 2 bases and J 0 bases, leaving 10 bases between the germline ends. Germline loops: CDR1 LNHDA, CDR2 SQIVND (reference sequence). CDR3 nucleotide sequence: TGTGCCAGTAGTATATACGGCTCATCAACTAATGAAAAACTGTTTTTT. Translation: CASSIYGSSTNEKLFF.